This record looks at one T cell receptor (beta chain) sequence and its context. For the second PCR, which ran for about 7 to 11 cycles, a sample-barcoded 5' primer and a J-beta primer mix were used. Each CDR3 protein is one row after TCRdb ran MiXCR on the 5' RACE reads. The sample carries roughly 2 million distinct CDR3 sequences, around 48% recorded once. The germline gives CDR1 SGHRS, CDR2 YFSETQ. This CDR3 has 15 residues. V lost 0 bases and J 2 bases, leaving 10 bases between the germline ends. These data originate in a study of blood T cells in healthy people across ages. Sample: blood. This sequence originates from a woman between 40 and 55 years old in good health. J is TRBJ2-3 and V is TRBV5-1; D is unresolved. This CDR3 is CASSLGALNTDTQYF. DNA of the CDR3: TGCGCCAGCAGCTTGGGGGCGCTTAACACAGATACGCAGTATTTT.